These 7 T cell receptor beta chains share one sample of origin, sequenced in a study of blood T cell repertoires in COVID-19. Data came from immunoSEQ multiplex PCR; TCRdb stores just in-frame clones and leaves some out. The table records approximately 250,000 clones, roughly 83% of them present only once. Sequencing was carried out using peripheral blood. The origin of the receptors is an elderly woman with COVID-19, enrolled during active disease.

The V call is TRBV7-2, the J call TRBJ1-1; 7 nucleotides align to TRBD1. J lost 0 bases, V lost 2 bases, and 6 bases had no gene match. Per germline, CDR1 SGHTA and CDR2 FQGNSA. The CDR3 runs to 16 residues. The CDR3 region has the DNA TGTGCCAGCAGCTTAAAGGGACAGAGAATGAACACTGAAGCTTTCTTT. Amino acids: CASSLKGQRMNTEAFF. Full variable domain (outside the CDR3, taken from reference TRBV7-2 and TRBJ1-1): GAGVSQSPSNKVTEKGKDVELRCDPISGHTALYWYRQSLGQGLEFLIYFQGNSAPDKSGLPSDRFSAERTGGSVSTLTIQRTQQEDSAVYLCASSLKGQRMNTEAFFGQGTRLTVV.

With respect to this clone: This sample also contains other DNA sequences that code for the same CDR3. CDR3: CASSSQENTEAFF. CDR3 coding DNA: TGTGCCAGCAGCTCTCAGGAGAACACTGAAGCTTTCTTT. The gene calls are TRBV7-2 and TRBJ1-1, with D unclear. The CDR3 runs 13 residues. The V end was cut by 4 bases, the J end by 1 base, with 7 bases between. Germline lookup yields CDR1 SGHTA and CDR2 FQGNSA.

The J gene is TRBJ1-3, the V gene TRBV13; 7 positions match TRBD1. Germline lookup yields CDR1 PRHDT and CDR2 FYEKMQ (reference sequence). CDR3 length: 16 amino acids. V lost 5 bases, J lost 0 bases, and 7 bases stayed unmatched. The CDR3 DNA reads TGTGCCAGCAGCCCGGCCCGGACAGGCTCTGGAAACACCATATATTTT. Protein sequence: CASSPARTGSGNTIYF.

This CDR3 is CASSLAGGVTNSPLHF. As DNA, the CDR3 is TGCGCCAGCAGCTTGGCCGGGGGAGTGACTAATTCACCCCTCCACTTT. This chain joins TRBV5-1 and TRBJ1-6; perhaps TRBD1 as D (5 bases). The CDR3 loop spans 16 amino acids. The V and J ends lost 0 bases and 6 bases respectively, with 13 bases between them. The germline gives CDR1 SGHRS, CDR2 YFSETQ.

Only a few counts were recorded for this clone. The J gene is TRBJ1-5, the V gene TRBV2; D not certain. CDR1 SNHLY and CDR2 FYNNEI come from the germline V gene. The CDR3 has 12 amino acids. V was cut by 6 bases and J by 1 base, with 4 bases left in between. This CDR3 reads CASRESNQPQHF. The CDR3 DNA reads TGTGCCAGCAGAGAGAGCAATCAGCCCCAGCATTTT.

The CDR3: CASSKGPGENTEAFF. The CDR3 coding sequence is TGTGCCAGTAGTAAAGGGCCAGGGGAGAACACTGAAGCTTTCTTT. V usage is TRBV19 and J usage is TRBJ1-1; possibly TRBD1 for D (6 bases). The length of the CDR3 is 15 residues. Trimming left V 4 bases short and J 1 base short, with 13 bases between. The germline V gene has CDR1 LNHDA and CDR2 SQIVND (reference sequence).

In regard to this clone: Other nucleotide sequences in the sample specify the same CDR3. This rearrangement joins TRBV7-9 to TRBJ1-2; possibly TRBD1 for D (5 bases). Between the trimmed V and J ends, which lost 0 bases and 5 bases, there was a span of 10 bases. The germline gives CDR1 SEHNR, CDR2 FQNEAQ (reference sequence). The CDR3 length is 14 residues. The DNA for the CDR3 is TGTGCCAGCAGCTTAGCGGGGCAGGGTTATGGCTACACCTTC. As protein: CASSLAGQGYGYTF.